The present entry profiles one T cell receptor (beta chain) with its context. The antigen is unknown. This CDR3 contains 18 residues. Losses at the gene ends were 1 base for V and 3 bases for J; bases not matched to a gene: 11. The V gene's germline CDR1 is DFQATT and CDR2 SNEGSKA (reference sequence). These data come from a study of blood T cells in healthy people across ages. The study, taken as a whole, reports: Across the age range, TCR beta diversity per million T cells fell in a roughly linear way.

For the second PCR, which ran for about 7 to 12 cycles, a sample-barcoded 5' primer and a J-beta primer mix were used. Through a template-switch adaptor with 12 random nucleotides, each cDNA molecule received a tag. MiXCR, applied by TCRdb to the 5' RACE reads, yields one record per CDR3 protein. The sample lists hundreds of thousands of distinct CDR3 sequences; 58% were seen once. The sequence was collected from a man aged 30-40 years in good health. Sequenced: blood. The chain recombines TRBV20-1 with TRBJ2-1; TRBD2 matches at 11 bases. CDR3 DNA: TGCAGTGCTAGAGGGCTAGCGGGAGGCCAGTACGTCTACAATGAGCAGTTCTTC. Protein product: CSARGLAGGQYVYNEQFF.